These T cell receptor beta chains were read from a single sample in a study of beta chain features in type 1 diabetes. Sequencing used immunoSEQ multiplex PCR; TCRdb keeps in-frame clones, though not all of them. The table includes tens of thousands of clones, 25% to 35% detected once. Sequenced: stem cell memory CD4+ T cells from blood. All receptors come from a woman aged 18-29 years in good health. Both conserved end residues are part of each CDR3. Fields, in order: J gene, CDR3 length, clone size, D gene, V gene, CDR3 protein, CDR3 DNA. D genes are given only for firm matches. Clone size appears in some rows only: once, few, many, or a class for an expanded clone.

j_gene: TRBJ2-7; len: 14; abundance: few; d_gene: TRBD1; v_gene: TRBV30; CDR3aa: CAWRVGQGAYEQYF; CDR3nt: TGTGCCTGGAGGGTCGGGCAGGGGGCGTACGAGCAGTACTTC
j_gene: TRBJ2-3; len: 14; abundance: NA; d_gene: NA; v_gene: TRBV30; CDR3aa: CAWSRIQLTDTQYF; CDR3nt: TGTGCCTGGAGTAGGATACAGCTCACAGATACGCAGTATTTT
j_gene: TRBJ1-4; len: 14; abundance: NA; d_gene: TRBD1; v_gene: TRBV7-2; CDR3aa: CASSSQGAYEKLFF; CDR3nt: TGTGCCAGCAGCTCACAGGGGGCTTATGAAAAACTGTTTTTT
j_gene: TRBJ1-2; len: 15; abundance: few; d_gene: TRBD1; v_gene: TRBV5-1; CDR3aa: CASSLSRDRGDGYTF; CDR3nt: TGCGCCAGCAGCTTGAGTCGGGACAGGGGAGACGGCTACACCTTC
j_gene: TRBJ1-5; len: 14; abundance: NA; d_gene: NA; v_gene: TRBV30; CDR3aa: CAWSSSYSNQPQHF; CDR3nt: TGTGCCTGGAGTTCCTCGTATAGCAATCAGCCCCAGCATTTT
j_gene: TRBJ1-2; len: 14; abundance: NA; d_gene: NA; v_gene: TRBV28; CDR3aa: CASNSQGPSYGYTF; CDR3nt: TGTGCCAGTAATTCACAGGGCCCGTCCTATGGCTACACCTTC
j_gene: TRBJ2-5; len: 13; abundance: NA; d_gene: NA; v_gene: TRBV10-3; CDR3aa: CAISEREQETQYF; CDR3nt: TGTGCCATCAGTGAGAGGGAGCAAGAGACCCAGTACTTC
j_gene: TRBJ2-7; len: 14; abundance: few; d_gene: TRBD1; v_gene: TRBV7-2; CDR3aa: CASSQGTGPYEQYF; CDR3nt: TGTGCCAGCAGCCAAGGGACAGGGCCATACGAGCAGTACTTC
j_gene: TRBJ2-7; len: 14; abundance: NA; d_gene: TRBD2; v_gene: TRBV6-1; CDR3aa: CASHRTSGTYEQYF; CDR3nt: TGTGCCAGCCACAGGACTAGCGGGACCTACGAGCAGTACTTC
j_gene: TRBJ2-7; len: 15; abundance: NA; d_gene: TRBD1; v_gene: TRBV7-9; CDR3aa: CASSLPGQATYEQYF; CDR3nt: TGTGCCAGCAGCTTACCGGGACAGGCGACCTACGAGCAGTACTTC
j_gene: TRBJ2-6; len: 17; abundance: NA; d_gene: TRBD1; v_gene: TRBV4-3; CDR3aa: CASSPGQGRSGANVLTF; CDR3nt: TGCGCCAGCAGCCCAGGACAGGGGAGATCTGGGGCCAACGTCCTGACTTTC
j_gene: TRBJ2-7; len: 14; abundance: once; d_gene: NA; v_gene: TRBV5-1; CDR3aa: CASSLVLSSYEQYF; CDR3nt: TGCGCCAGCAGCTTGGTATTGAGCTCCTACGAGCAGTACTTC
j_gene: TRBJ2-4; len: 15; abundance: few; d_gene: TRBD1; v_gene: TRBV5-1; CDR3aa: CASSHRDRGRNIQYF; CDR3nt: TGCGCCAGCAGCCACCGGGACAGGGGCAGAAACATTCAGTACTTC
j_gene: TRBJ2-5; len: 13; abundance: NA; d_gene: NA; v_gene: TRBV7-2; CDR3aa: CASSLTSLQTQYF; CDR3nt: TGTGCCAGCAGCTTAACTAGCTTACAGACCCAGTACTTC
j_gene: TRBJ1-2; len: 15; abundance: NA; d_gene: NA; v_gene: TRBV18; CDR3aa: CASSPRQSSNYGYTF; CDR3nt: TGTGCCAGCTCACCCCGACAGTCCTCTAACTATGGCTACACCTTC